Presented here are 9 T cell receptor beta chains from one specimen sequenced in a study of T cells of healthy individuals. MiXCR, applied by TCRdb to the 5' RACE reads, yields one record per CDR3 protein. Here the sample spans about 53,000 distinct CDR3 sequences, about 15% being singletons. The receptors were gathered from a human donor in good health.

J is TRBJ2-2 and V is TRBV5-1, with 8 bases aligning to TRBD2. V shed 2 bases, J shed 5 bases, and the junction held 5 bases outside the gene matches. This CDR3 has 15 amino acids. Germline CDR1 reads SGHRS; CDR2 reads YFSETQ. For the CDR3, the DNA is TGCGCCAGCAGCTTAGCGGGGGTGCTGACCGGGGAGCTGTTTTTT. This codes for CASSLAGVLTGELFF.

The chain links TRBV6-6 to TRBJ2-5; maybe TRBD1 (6 bases). Germline assignment: CDR1 MNHNY and CDR2 SVGAGI (reference sequence). Trimming removed 6 bases from V and 1 base from J, with 12 bases in between. This CDR3 has 14 amino acids. CDR3 region: CASSTKGGQETQYF. CDR3 bases: TGTGCCAGCAGCACAAAAGGGGGCCAAGAGACCCAGTACTTC.

The rearrangement links TRBV2 to TRBJ2-1; no clear D gene. The CDR3 spans 15 residues. CDR1 SNHLY and CDR2 FYNNEI come from the germline V gene. Trimming took 4 bases from V and 0 from J, leaving 10 bases between them. Here the CDR3 reads CASSGTLGSYNEQFF. The CDR3 region has the DNA TGTGCCAGCAGTGGAACGCTGGGCTCCTACAATGAGCAGTTCTTC.

This clonotype was observed a few times. This chain uses TRBV7-2 with TRBJ2-5; perhaps TRBD2 as D (6 bases). V was shortened by 2 bases and J by 5 bases, with 9 bases between the two germline ends. The length of the CDR3 is 13 residues. Germline V gene data show CDR1 as SGHTA and CDR2 as FQGNSA. The CDR3 DNA reads TGTGCCAGCAGCTTAAAAGGGAGGGAGACCCAGTACTTC. It codes for CASSLKGRETQYF.

The chain joins TRBV7-9 to TRBJ1-1; possible D gene TRBD1, 5 bases. The CDR3 is 14 residues long. V shed 1 base and J shed 4 bases, with 10 bases lying between them. The germline V gene has CDR1 SEHNR and CDR2 FQNEAQ (reference sequence). The CDR3 DNA is TGTGCCAGCAGCTTAGAGGGGCTAGGCACTGAAGCTTTCTTT. Translated: CASSLEGLGTEAFF.

This clonotype occurred many times. This sequence joins TRBV29-1 and TRBJ2-7, with D perhaps matching TRBD1 (7 bases). V was shortened by 5 bases and J by 2 bases, with 25 bases between the two germline ends. CDR1 and CDR2 from the germline V gene are SQVTM and ANQGSEA. This CDR3 region has 17 residues. CDR3 nucleotides: TGCAGCGTTTTAGGCGGGACAGCCACTGTACTTACCTACGAGCAGTACTTC. Amino acids: CSVLGGTATVLTYEQYF.

This rearrangement joins TRBV6-5 to TRBJ1-2; the D is unclear. V was shortened by 5 bases and J by 0 bases, with 10 bases between the two germline ends. CDR1 is MNHEY and CDR2 is SVGAGI in the germline V gene. This CDR3 region has 14 residues. CDR3 bases: TGTGCCAGCAGTGGTAGGACGGCTAACTATGGCTACACCTTC. Translating it yields CASSGRTANYGYTF.

The V call is TRBV5-1, the J call TRBJ2-2; 7 bases match TRBD1. The germline gives CDR1 SGHRS, CDR2 YFSETQ. The CDR3 length is 16 residues. After removal of 1 base from V and 0 bases from J, the junction contained 3 bases not matched to a gene. DNA for the CDR3: TGCGCCAGCAGCTTGATGGACAGGACGAACACCGGGGAGCTGTTTTTT. Amino acid sequence: CASSLMDRTNTGELFF.

The chain recombines TRBV20-1 with TRBJ2-2, with D maybe TRBD2 (5 bases). The CDR3 runs 14 residues. The V and J ends lost 5 bases and 2 bases respectively, with 12 bases between them. CDR1 is DFQATT and CDR2 is SNEGSKA in the germline V gene (reference sequence). The CDR3 spells CSAPLRGNTGELFF. The DNA of the CDR3 is TGCAGTGCTCCCCTCCGGGGTAACACCGGGGAGCTGTTTTTT.